A few counts support the clone carrying this T cell receptor (beta chain). Antigen: not known. A sample-barcoded 5' primer and a J-beta primer mix were used in a second PCR of roughly 6 to 11 cycles. Each of the cDNA molecules was tagged by a template-switch adaptor with 12 random nucleotides. Individual samples furnished no less than 2.5 million CDR3-containing paired-end reads apiece. MiXCR, run by TCRdb on the 5' RACE reads, gives a single entry per CDR3 protein. The sample contains about 780,000 distinct CDR3 sequences, around 45% of which appear only once. The sample originates from a study of blood T cells in healthy people across ages. Regarding the study as a whole: Measured against age, TCR beta diversity per million T cells decreased in a roughly linear manner.

CDR3 length: 15 amino acids. V gave up 0 bases and J gave up 3 bases, with 9 bases separating them. Germline-derived CDR1 and CDR2 are LGHDT and YNNKEL (reference sequence). The authors extracted at least 5.5 micrograms of total RNA per sample. This receptor was obtained from an older man in good health. The V gene is TRBV3-1, the J gene TRBJ1-5; D is possibly TRBD1 (5 bases). What was sequenced was blood. The chain's CDR3 is CASSQDTGPNQPQHF. The CDR3, as DNA: TGTGCCAGCAGCCAAGATACGGGACCCAATCAGCCCCAGCATTTT.